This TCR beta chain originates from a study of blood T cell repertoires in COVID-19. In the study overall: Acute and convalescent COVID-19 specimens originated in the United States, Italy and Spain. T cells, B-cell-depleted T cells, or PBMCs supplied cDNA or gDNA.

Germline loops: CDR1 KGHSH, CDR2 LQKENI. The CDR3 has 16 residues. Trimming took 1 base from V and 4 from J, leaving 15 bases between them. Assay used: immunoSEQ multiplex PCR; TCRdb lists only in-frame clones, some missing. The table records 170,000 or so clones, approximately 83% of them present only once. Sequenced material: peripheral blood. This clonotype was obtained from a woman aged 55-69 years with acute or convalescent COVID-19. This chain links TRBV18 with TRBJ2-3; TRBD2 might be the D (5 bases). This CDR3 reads CASSPLLAERADTQYF. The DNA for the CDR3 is TGTGCCAGCTCACCACTTCTAGCAGAACGTGCAGATACGCAGTATTTT.